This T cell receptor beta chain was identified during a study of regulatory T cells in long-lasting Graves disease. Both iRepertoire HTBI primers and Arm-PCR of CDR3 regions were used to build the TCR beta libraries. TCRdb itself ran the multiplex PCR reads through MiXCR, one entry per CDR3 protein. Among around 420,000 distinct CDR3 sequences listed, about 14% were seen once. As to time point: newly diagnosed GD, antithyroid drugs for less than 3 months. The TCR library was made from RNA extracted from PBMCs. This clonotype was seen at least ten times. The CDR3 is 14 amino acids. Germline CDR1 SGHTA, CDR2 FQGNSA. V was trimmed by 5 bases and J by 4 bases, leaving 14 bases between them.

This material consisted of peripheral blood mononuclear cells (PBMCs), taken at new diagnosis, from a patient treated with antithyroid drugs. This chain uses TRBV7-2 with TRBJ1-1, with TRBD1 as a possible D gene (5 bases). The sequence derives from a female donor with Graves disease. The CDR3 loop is CASSVGPGGTEAFF. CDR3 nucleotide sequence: TGTGCCAGCAGCGTGGGACCGGGAGGCACTGAAGCTTTCTTT. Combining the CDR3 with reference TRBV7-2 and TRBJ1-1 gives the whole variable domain GAGVSQSPSNKVTEKGKDVELRCDPISGHTALYWYRQSLGQGLEFLIYFQGNSAPDKSGLPSDRFSAERTGGSVSTLTIQRTQQEDSAVYLCASSVGPGGTEAFFGQGTRLTVV.